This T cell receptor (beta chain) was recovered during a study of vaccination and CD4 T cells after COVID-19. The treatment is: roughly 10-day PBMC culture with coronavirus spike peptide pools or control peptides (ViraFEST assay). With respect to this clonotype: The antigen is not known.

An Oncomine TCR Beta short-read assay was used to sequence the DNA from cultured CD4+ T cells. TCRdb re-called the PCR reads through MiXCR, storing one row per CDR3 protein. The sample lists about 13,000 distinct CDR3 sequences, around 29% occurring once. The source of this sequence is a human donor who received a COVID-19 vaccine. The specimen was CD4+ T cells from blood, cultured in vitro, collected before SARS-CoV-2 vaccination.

CDR3 nucleotides: TGTGCCAGCAGACTTGGGACAGCTAACACTGAAGCTTTCTTT. It is translated as CASRLGTANTEAFF. This sequence joins TRBV7-9 and TRBJ1-1; 7 nucleotides match TRBD1. The CDR3 sequence is 14 residues long. CDR1 and CDR2 (germline): SEHNR, FQNEAQ (reference sequence). V dropped 6 bases and J dropped 2; count of bases not matched to a gene: 6.